This TCR beta chain was identified in a study of T cell repertoires in cytomegalovirus infection. Study-wide findings and caveats: It was HLA-C-restricted CMV-specific TCR beta clonotypes that dominated the response ex vivo.

Each CDR3 protein is one row after TCRdb ran MiXCR on the reads. The sample has about 920,000 distinct CDR3 sequences, 25% to 40% seen once. CDR1 is DFQATT, CDR2 SNEGSKA, per germline (reference sequence). This CDR3 spans 13 amino acids. Unmatched junction bases numbered 6, after V lost 6 bases and J lost 4 bases. Concerning this clonotype itself: Its specificity is unknown.

The chain links TRBV20-1 to TRBJ2-7; TRBD1 aligns across 10 bases. The sample consisted of cultured CD8+ T cells from PBMCs, taken from culture after CMV antigen stimulation. The receptor's source is a human donor in good health (CMV status not recorded). Some clones in this sample may be carry-over from other donors' samples. The CDR3 sequence is CSADRGRGYEQYF. CDR3 DNA: TGCAGTGCCGACAGGGGGCGTGGGTACGAGCAGTACTTC.